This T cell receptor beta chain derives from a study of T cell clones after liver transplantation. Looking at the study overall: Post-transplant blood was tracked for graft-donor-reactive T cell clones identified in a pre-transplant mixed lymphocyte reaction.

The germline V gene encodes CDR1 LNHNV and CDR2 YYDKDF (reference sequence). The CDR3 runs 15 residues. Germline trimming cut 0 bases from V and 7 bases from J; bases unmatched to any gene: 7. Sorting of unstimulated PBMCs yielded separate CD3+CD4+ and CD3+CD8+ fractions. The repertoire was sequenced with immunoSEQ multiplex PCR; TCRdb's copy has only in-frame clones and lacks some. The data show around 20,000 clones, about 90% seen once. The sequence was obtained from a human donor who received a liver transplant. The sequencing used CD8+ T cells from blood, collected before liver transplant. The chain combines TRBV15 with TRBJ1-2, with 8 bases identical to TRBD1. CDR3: CATSRDGQGARGYTF. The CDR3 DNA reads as TGTGCCACCAGCAGAGATGGCCAGGGGGCTCGTGGCTACACCTTC.